This entry features one TCR beta chain sequence. Its recognized antigen is unknown. No base qualities exist here, and no much larger clone lies one base off it. This sample is drawn from a study of primary melanoma T cells and metastatic recurrence (dated by TCRdb to the early 2020s). Regarding the study in general: The cohort was made up of 200 or so primary melanomas of stage T2 to T4, with thickness greater than 1 mm. The T-cell fraction measured by TCR beta sequencing was compared against progression-free survival as the clinical outcome. Whether T-cell fraction and T-cell repertoire clonality in primary melanoma tumors predicted patient outcome was tested in the study. Histopathological grading of tumor-infiltrating lymphocytes was compared with the T-cell fraction derived from sequencing. Overall study results and their limits: Adding T-cell fraction to tumor thickness reportedly improved progression-free survival prediction more than adding any other histopathological variable. The authors framed an effective T-cell-mediated antitumor response in primary melanoma only as a suggestion, not a demonstrated mechanism. Regardless of nodal disease, mitotic rate or ulceration status, a T-cell fraction above 20% appeared to be protective. The tumor T-cell fraction reportedly predicted progression-free survival independently of thickness, ulceration, mitotic rate and age.

CDR1 and CDR2 were assigned from the germline V gene as MDHEN and SYDVKM. From the cysteine up to the phenylalanine, the CDR3 has a length of 15 residues. CDR3 DNA is the only sequence kept; it has 45 bases, read in frame from the first base. V is cut back by 6 bases and J by 0 bases, with 7 bases in the junction unmatched. The primary melanoma of each patient had been surgically resected and was considered potentially curable but at risk of metastatic recurrence. Receptors were amplified or captured by the immunoSEQ multiplex PCR assay. Primary melanoma tumor tissue underwent high-throughput sequencing of the T-cell receptor beta chain. Regarding the original processing steps: The repertoire analyses covered TCRB CDR3 sharing between samples and the distribution of insertions and deletions. A gradient-boosted model ranked the predictive value of the T-cell fraction against histopathological variables. TCRdb limited this immuneACCESS table to in-frame rearrangements with V and J called. A share of clones is missing; checked studies link under half to unresolved V genes, and the rest is unexplained. V, J and clone size were drawn from that table, and D and trimming were deduced from the DNA. The sample table contains 1,500 or so clones; only one count was recorded for around 80% of them. The ten most abundant clones make up approximately 22% of the sample.

This receptor was taken from a human donor with melanoma. The sequence links TRBV28 to TRBJ2-7; TRBD2 agrees with 8 junctional bases. The sequencing input was melanoma tumor tissue. The base sequence is TGTGCCAGCAGACGTAGCGGGATAGGCTCCTACGAGCAGTACTTC. Translated, this gives CASRRSGIGSYEQYF.